The 28 T cell receptor beta chains reported below all come from one sample, sequenced in a study of PD-1 blockade in classical Hodgkin lymphoma. The table came from immunoSEQ multiplex PCR; TCRdb's copy has only in-frame clones and leaves some out. The sample has 50,000 to 85,000 clones, about two thirds seen once. Every patient had relapsed following autologous stem cell transplantation, and cohorts differed in brentuximab vedotin exposure. The material was peripheral blood mononuclear cells (PBMCs), obtained before the second cycle of nivolumab. The source of these receptors is a human donor with classical Hodgkin lymphoma.

The gene calls are TRBV5-5 and TRBJ2-1; D not certain. CDR1 and CDR2 from the germline V gene are SGHKS and YYEKEE (reference sequence). The CDR3 contains 14 residues. Trimming left V 0 bases short and J 6 bases short, with 10 bases between. The CDR3 DNA follows: TGTGCCAGCAGCTTGGAGCCGGGTCCCAATGAGCAGTTCTTC. Protein product: CASSLEPGPNEQFF.

The V gene is TRBV28, the J gene TRBJ1-5; TRBD1 might be the D (6 bases). V gave up 3 bases and J gave up 0 bases, with 12 bases separating them. CDR1 is MDHEN, CDR2 SYDVKM, per germline. The length of the CDR3 is 16 residues. CDR3 loop: CASSFSGDFSNQPQHF. The CDR3 DNA follows: TGTGCCAGCAGTTTCTCAGGGGACTTTAGCAATCAGCCCCAGCATTTT.

The count of this clone is one. This chain links TRBV5-6 with TRBJ2-2; TRBD1 is a possible D gene (6 bases). The germline V and J ends were trimmed by 5 bases and 6 bases, with 8 bases remaining between them. Germline assignment: CDR1 SGHDT and CDR2 YYEEEE. This CDR3 is 12 amino acids long. The CDR3 nucleotides are TGTGCCAGCAGAGGGGGTCCCGGGGAGCTGTTTTTT. Amino acids: CASRGGPGELFF.

The gene calls are TRBV6-1 and TRBJ2-5; D is tentatively TRBD1 or TRBD2 (6 bases each). The CDR3 is 14 amino acids. V was shortened by 2 bases and J by 4 bases, with 11 bases between the two germline ends. Germline CDR1 MNHNS, CDR2 SASEGT. In DNA, the CDR3 is TGTGCCAGCAGTGAATTAGAGGGGGGAGAGACCCAGTACTTC. Amino acids: CASSELEGGETQYF.

The chain recombines TRBV11-2 with TRBJ2-3, with D unresolved. The CDR3 runs 14 residues. Germline-derived CDR1 and CDR2 are SGHAT and FQNNGV. Trimming pared 5 bases from V and 0 bases from J, leaving 9 bases between. CDR3 bases: TGTGCCAGCAGCCCTGACACTAGCACAGATACGCAGTATTTT. This translates into CASSPDTSTDTQYF.

The genes are TRBV5-1 and TRBJ2-1; 8 bases agree with TRBD1. The CDR3 loop spans 16 amino acids. CDR1 and CDR2 from the germline V gene are SGHRS and YFSETQ. After removal of 4 bases from V and 5 bases from J, the junction contained 11 bases not matched to a gene. As DNA, the CDR3 is TGCGCCAGCAGCCTCGGCAGGCAGGGGGCAAACAATGAGCAGTTCTTC. This sequence encodes CASSLGRQGANNEQFF.

There are a few counts of this clone. This rearrangement joins TRBV5-1 to TRBJ1-6; D might be TRBD1 (6 bases). V was cut by 2 bases and J by 14 bases, with 8 bases left in between. The CDR3 contains 11 residues. CDR1 SGHRS and CDR2 YFSETQ come from the germline V gene. The CDR3 is CASSLQGALHF. In DNA, the CDR3 is TGCGCCAGCAGCTTACAGGGTGCCCTCCACTTT.

The chain has TRBV10-3 and TRBJ2-2, with TRBD1 matching 7 bases. This CDR3 has 14 amino acids. Germline assignment: CDR1 ENHRY and CDR2 SYGVKD. V lost 8 bases and J lost 1; bases outside the gene matches: 4. This CDR3 reads CAIGTAQNTGELFF. CDR3 bases: TGTGCCATCGGGACAGCTCAGAACACCGGGGAGCTGTTTTTT.

The J gene is TRBJ2-7, the V gene TRBV11-3; the match to TRBD2 covers 10 bases. Unmatched junction bases numbered 6, after V lost 3 bases and J lost 1 base. CDR3 length: 16 residues. Germline CDR1 and CDR2: SGHNT and YENEEA. This CDR3 is CASSLDRLAGSYEQYF. The CDR3 DNA sequence: TGTGCCAGCAGCTTGGATCGACTAGCGGGTTCCTACGAGCAGTACTTC.

This clone has just one count. CDR3 loop: CASSLSRQGPLGGDTQYF. The CDR3 nucleotides read TGTGCCAGCAGCTTGAGTAGACAGGGGCCTCTTGGAGGAGATACGCAGTATTTT. This chain joins TRBV5-4 and TRBJ2-3, with 8 bases lining up with TRBD1. With V trimmed by 1 base and J by 5 bases, 15 bases remained unmatched. The CDR3 is 18 amino acids. CDR1 SGHNT and CDR2 YYREEE come from the germline V gene (reference sequence).

The chain couples TRBV2 to TRBJ2-2; a weak D match, TRBD1 (5 bases). Germline CDR1 reads SNHLY; CDR2 reads FYNNEI. This CDR3 spans 15 amino acids. V lost 4 bases and J 2 bases, leaving 11 bases between the germline ends. The CDR3 DNA is TGTGCCAGCAGTGGACTGACAGTTAACACCGGGGAGCTGTTTTTT. It translates to CASSGLTVNTGELFF. Filled out from reference TRBV2 and TRBJ2-2, the complete variable domain reads EPEVTQTPSHQVTQMGQEVILRCVPISNHLYFYWYRQILGQKVEFLVSFYNNEISEKSEIFDDQFSVERPDGSNFTLKIRSTKLEDSAMYFCASSGLTVNTGELFFGEGSRLTVL.

The chain has TRBV7-2 and TRBJ2-7; perhaps TRBD1 as D (5 bases). Germline CDR1 reads SGHTA; CDR2 reads FQGNSA. V lost 3 bases to trimming and J lost 3 bases, with 24 bases between them. The CDR3 loop spans 18 amino acids. The CDR3 loop reads CASSFYGPATGWDYEQYF. The CDR3 bases are TGTGCCAGCAGCTTTTATGGTCCCGCAACAGGCTGGGACTACGAGCAGTACTTC.

This rearrangement joins TRBV10-2 to TRBJ2-7; D uncertain. V gave up 3 bases and J gave up 0 bases, with 15 bases separating them. The CDR3 is 16 residues long. Germline loops: CDR1 WSHSY, CDR2 SAAADI. The CDR3 sequence: CASSDYGRKSSYEQYF. Here the CDR3 DNA reads TGCGCCAGCAGTGACTACGGACGGAAAAGCTCCTACGAGCAGTACTTC.

The gene calls are TRBV4-2 and TRBJ2-7; weak D call: TRBD2 (7 bases). This CDR3 has 16 amino acids. Between the trimmed V and J ends, which lost 0 bases and 3 bases, there was a span of 15 bases. Germline-derived CDR1 and CDR2 are LGHNA and YNFKEQ. CDR3: CASSQEKAGAHYEQYF. DNA for the CDR3: TGTGCCAGCAGCCAAGAGAAGGCGGGGGCCCACTACGAGCAGTACTTC.

This clone was detected once. This chain joins TRBV29-1 and TRBJ2-1; TRBD2 is a possible D gene (6 bases). CDR3 length: 12 amino acids. The V end was cut by 6 bases, the J end by 8 bases, with 14 bases between. CDR1 is SQVTM and CDR2 is ANQGSEA in the germline V gene. This CDR3 is CSVRTIGHEQFF. The DNA for the CDR3 is TGCAGCGTCAGGACTATTGGCCATGAGCAGTTCTTC.

As concerns this clone: The CDR3 end shows no conserved phenylalanine or tryptophan, and so a read error is likely. The rearrangement links TRBV6-6 to TRBJ2-7; D could derive from TRBD1 or TRBD2 (5 bases each). CDR3 length: 13 residues. Trimming removed 4 bases from V and 5 bases from J, with 12 bases in between. The germline V gene encodes CDR1 MNHNY and CDR2 SVGAGI (reference sequence). CDR3 in DNA: TGTGCCAGCAGTTCCCTTTGGGACGACGAGCAGTACCTC. Encoded protein: CASSSLWDDEQYL.

This clone occurred a few times. The CDR3, as DNA: TGTGCTAGTGGTTCGGATTGGGGGAACAGGGGGCGGAGGGGTCCAGATACGCAGTATTTT. This translates into CASGSDWGNRGRRGPDTQYF. This chain connects TRBV12-5 to TRBJ2-3; 9 nucleotides match TRBD1. The J segment lost 4 bases and the V segment lost 4 bases, leaving 21 bases of the junction unmatched. This CDR3 comprises 20 residues. CDR1 is LGHNT and CDR2 is FRNRAP in the germline V gene.

This clone showed up just once. The V and J genes are TRBV7-9 and TRBJ2-2, with no clear D. Germline CDR1 reads SEHNR; CDR2 reads FQNEAQ (reference sequence). V was pared by 1 base and J by 1 base, with 4 bases between. The CDR3 spans 14 residues. CDR3 DNA sequence: TGTGCCAGCAGCTTAGATCAGAACACCGGGGAGCTGTTTTTT. It translates to CASSLDQNTGELFF.

This clone was seen only a few times. CDR3 coding DNA: TGTGCCAGCGGCGGGTACACTGAAGCTTTCTTT. This translates into CASGGYTEAFF. The chain links TRBV7-8 to TRBJ1-1; D gene ambiguous. The V gene's germline CDR1 is SGHVS and CDR2 FQNEAQ. The V end lost 8 bases, the J end lost 3 bases, and 7 bases lay between the germline ends. This CDR3 has 11 residues.

The rearrangement joins TRBV30 to TRBJ1-6; 7 bases are a match to TRBD1. After removal of 2 bases from V and 2 bases from J, the junction contained 12 bases not matched to a gene. CDR3 size: 18 residues. From germline, CDR1 is GTSNPN and CDR2 SVGIG (reference sequence). The CDR3 DNA sequence: TGTGCCTGGAGTAATAAACCGACAGGGTTTCCCTATAATTCACCCCTCCACTTT. It translates to CAWSNKPTGFPYNSPLHF.

This chain connects TRBV30 to TRBJ2-6; possible D gene TRBD1, 6 bases. CDR3 length equals 18 residues. Germline loops: CDR1 GTSNPN, CDR2 SVGIG (reference sequence). Deletions cut 4 bases from V and 2 bases from J, with 21 bases between. For the CDR3, the DNA is TGTGCCTGGAAGAGGGGACACTCCCTCCCCCCTGGGGCCAACGTCCTGACTTTC. This encodes CAWKRGHSLPPGANVLTF.

This clone appeared a few times. The chain is built from TRBV1 and TRBJ1-5; the DNA was not used to check the table's D call, TRBD1. TRBV1 is annotated as a pseudogene. The CDR3 is 21 amino acids. The CDR3 bases are TGCACCAGCAGCCCATTAGAAAACAGGGGAATAAGTGCCTATAGCAATCAGCCCCAGCATTTT. It codes for CTSSPLENRGISAYSNQPQHF.

This chain links TRBV4-2 with TRBJ2-3; no clear D gene. The germline gives CDR1 LGHNA, CDR2 YNFKEQ. Trimming pared 0 bases from V and 5 bases from J, leaving 9 bases between. The CDR3 sequence is 14 residues long. DNA of the CDR3: TGTGCCAGCAGCCAAGATGCATCGGGAGATACGCAGTATTTT. Translated, it gives CASSQDASGDTQYF.

This clone occurred many times. This sequence joins TRBV7-8 and TRBJ2-1; 8 bases match TRBD2. CDR1 and CDR2 from the germline V gene are SGHVS and FQNEAQ. The junction had 13 bases not matched to a gene; V was cut back by 5 bases and J by 7 bases. The CDR3 is made up of 16 amino acids. CDR3 sequence: CASSRGVSGRGNEQFF. The CDR3 nucleotides are TGTGCCAGCAGCCGCGGAGTGAGCGGGAGAGGGAATGAGCAGTTCTTC.

The rearrangement joins TRBV7-2 to TRBJ1-3; D is uncertain. Trimming stripped 0 bases from V and 0 bases from J, with 12 bases between. Germline values: CDR1 SGHTA, CDR2 FQGNSA. The CDR3 covers 17 residues. The CDR3 DNA sequence: TGTGCCAGCAGCTTAGCCACCGGCCTGAGCTCTGGAAACACCATATATTTT. This gives the protein CASSLATGLSSGNTIYF.

CDR3 residues: CASSVAGSSSYEQYF. The CDR3 DNA is TGTGCCAGCAGCGTAGCGGGGTCTAGCTCCTACGAGCAGTACTTC. The V gene is TRBV9, the J gene TRBJ2-7; the D gene is possibly TRBD2 (5 bases). CDR1 and CDR2 (germline): SGDLS, YYNGEE. Trimming stripped 0 bases from V and 0 bases from J, with 10 bases between. The CDR3 totals 15 residues.

The sample holds one count of this clone. The chain recombines TRBV6-5 with TRBJ2-1, with 7 bases identical to TRBD2. The V gene's germline CDR1 is MNHEY and CDR2 SVGAGI. The CDR3 has 14 amino acids. Trimming cost V 8 bases and J 4 bases; bases outside gene matches: 8. CDR3 bases: TGTGCCAGCGGGGAACCAGCGGGGTACAATGAGCAGTTCTTC. Its translation: CASGEPAGYNEQFF.

This clone has a handful of counts. The rearrangement joins TRBV18 to TRBJ2-7, with a possible D match to TRBD1 (6 bases). CDR3 length equals 12 residues. The germline V gene encodes CDR1 KGHSH and CDR2 LQKENI. Between the trimmed V and J ends, which lost 3 bases and 5 bases, there was a span of 8 bases. This CDR3 reads CASSPGGHEQYF. The CDR3 DNA follows: TGTGCCAGCTCACCTGGGGGCCACGAGCAGTACTTC.